The rows below give T cell receptor beta chains drawn from one sample of a study of shared clonotypes between healthy human individuals. Measured with immunoSEQ multiplex PCR; TCRdb has only the in-frame clones, and not every one. This table has about 470,000 clones, 70% to 80% appearing once. The sample consisted of PBMCs. These receptors came from a woman between 35 and 50 years old in good health. Some clones in this sample may be carry-over from other donors' samples. The CDR3 runs from the conserved cysteine through the conserved F or W. The order of the fields is clone size, J gene, V gene, D gene, CDR3 DNA, CDR3 protein. A D gene is named only where the DNA matches it firmly. A row's size may be missing; if present it is once, few, many or a size class.

>.|TRBJ2-3|TRBV11-3|TRBD2
TGTGCCAGCAGCTCCGGACTAGCGGGAGCGGACGATACGCAGTATTTT
CASSSGLAGADDTQYF
>.|TRBJ2-1|TRBV28|TRBD2
TGTGCCAGCAGTTTCGGCGGGAGTAGCCACAATGAGCAGTTCTTC
CASSFGGSSHNEQFF
>.|TRBJ1-2|TRBV5-4|.
TGTGCCAGCAGCTTGTCGGTTGGGGGCGGCTATGGCTACACCTTC
CASSLSVGGGYGYTF
>once|TRBJ2-3|TRBV28|TRBD2
TGTGCCAGTTTACTAGCGGGAGGGACAGATACGCAGTATTTT
CASLLAGGTDTQYF
>once|TRBJ2-5|TRBV9|TRBD1
TGTGCCAGCAGCGCGGGGACAGGGCCAGGAGAGACCCAGTACTTC
CASSAGTGPGETQYF
>.|TRBJ1-4|TRBV19|.
TGTGCCAGTAGTAGGAGGGACGCTAATGAAAAACTGTTTTTT
CASSRRDANEKLFF
>.|TRBJ2-5|TRBV30|.
TGTGCCTCCGGGGTGTACCAAGAGACCCAGTACTTC
CASGVYQETQYF
>.|TRBJ2-7|TRBV7-2|TRBD1
TGTGCCAGCAGCTTGGACAGGAGGTACGAGCAGTACTTC
CASSLDRRYEQYF
>few|TRBJ2-7|TRBV5-1|.
TGCGCCAGCAGCTTGGCTGGGAGGAGGGAGAACGAGCAGTACTTC
CASSLAGRRENEQYF
>.|TRBJ1-4|TRBV28|TRBD1
TGTGCCAGCAGTCTACAGGGGGGTGGTGAAAAACTGTTTTTT
CASSLQGGGEKLFF
>.|TRBJ2-5|TRBV7-3|.
TGTGCCAGCAGCTTACTGGGCACCCCTGGAGAGACCCAGTACTTC
CASSLLGTPGETQYF
>.|TRBJ2-5|TRBV2|TRBD1
TGTGCCAGCAGCGACAGGGTACGGGAGACCCAGTACTTC
CASSDRVRETQYF
>.|TRBJ2-3|TRBV6-4|.
TGTGCCAGCAGTGACGGGGGCTTCCGAACAGATACGCAGTATTTT
CASSDGGFRTDTQYF
>.|TRBJ1-2|TRBV28|.
TGTGCCAGCAGTTTACCAGGGAACGGCTACACCTTC
CASSLPGNGYTF
>.|TRBJ2-5|TRBV11-3|TRBD1
TGTGCCAGCAGCCTGGGACAGGGGGCGAGAGAGACCCAGTACTTC
CASSLGQGARETQYF
>once|TRBJ1-2|TRBV20-1|.
TGCAGTGTGGGCGCCAGGGGTGGCTACACCTTC
CSVGARGGYTF
>.|TRBJ2-6|TRBV6-5|.
TGTGCCAGCAGCCGGGACTCTGGGGCCAACGTCCTGACCTTC
CASSRDSGANVLTF
>.|TRBJ1-2|TRBV7-2|.
TGTGCCAGCAGCTTAGGGGCCGGGGGGCCCGGCACCTTC
CASSLGAGGPGTF
>.|TRBJ2-1|TRBV28|.
TGTGCCAGCAGTTCGCCGGGAGTAACGTACAATGAGCAGTTCTTC
CASSSPGVTYNEQFF
>few|TRBJ1-1|TRBV19|.
TGTGCCAGTACCCTGAACACTGAAGCTTTCTTT
CASTLNTEAFF
>.|TRBJ2-3|TRBV5-1|.
TGCGCCAGCAGCTTGATCGGGGGATCCCTCACAGATACGCAGTATTTT
CASSLIGGSLTDTQYF
>.|TRBJ2-7|TRBV6-6|.
TGTGCCAGCAGTTACGGGGCAGGGGTATCCGAGCAGTACTTC
CASSYGAGVSEQYF
>few|TRBJ2-3|TRBV6-6|.
TGTGCCACCCGTGAGGCTAGCACAGATACGCAGTATTTT
CATREASTDTQYF
>.|TRBJ2-1|TRBV5-1|.
TGCGCCAGCAGCTTGGCGGCCACATCAGGACGTGAGCAGTTCTTC
CASSLAATSGREQFF
>.|TRBJ2-6|TRBV6-1|.
TGTGCCAGCAGTTCGTTTATCGGGGCCAACGTCCTGACTTTC
CASSSFIGANVLTF
>.|TRBJ2-2|TRBV6-4|.
TGTGCCAGCAGTGACTCGGGCCGGGCGAACACCGGGGAGCTGTTTTTT
CASSDSGRANTGELFF